Each of the 11 T cell receptor beta chains below was sequenced from the same sample in a study of PD-L1 blockade in urothelial cancer. Assay used: immunoSEQ multiplex PCR; TCRdb lists only in-frame clones, some missing. The sample lists some 84,000 clones, 75% to 90% occurring once. The sample consisted of PBMCs, taken around atezolizumab (anti-PD-L1) treatment. The receptors shown here come from a woman between 70 and 85 years old with urothelial cancer.

This sequence joins TRBV7-2 and TRBJ2-7, with 9 bases matching TRBD1. The germline V gene has CDR1 SGHTA and CDR2 FQGNSA. V lost 6 bases to trimming and J lost 7 bases; unmatched junction nucleotides: 13. CDR3 size: 15 residues. This CDR3 reads CASSLFGTGGEEQYF. The CDR3 DNA is TGTGCCAGCAGTTTATTTGGTACAGGGGGCGAGGAGCAGTACTTC.

The gene calls are TRBV7-3 and TRBJ2-1; D perhaps matches TRBD1 (6 bases). V was shortened by 6 bases and J by 7 bases, with 10 bases between the two germline ends. The CDR3 extends over 12 amino acids. Germline V lookup: CDR1 SGHTA, CDR2 FQGTGA. CDR3 sequence: CASSTQGNEQFF. The CDR3 nucleotides are TGTGCCAGCAGTACCCAGGGGAATGAGCAGTTCTTC.

This sequence joins TRBV7-2 and TRBJ2-7; D remains unclear. Trimming took off 2 bases at V and 2 bases at J, with 10 bases between the two ends. CDR1 SGHTA and CDR2 FQGNSA come from the germline V gene. The length of the CDR3 is 14 residues. As DNA, the CDR3 is TGTGCCAGCAGCTTAAATGCGTCCCCCTACGAGCAGTACTTC. Its protein product is CASSLNASPYEQYF.

J is TRBJ2-1 and V is TRBV29-1; 16 bases are shared with TRBD2. The CDR3 has 16 amino acids. The trim removed 0 bases at V and 8 bases at J, leaving 4 bases unmatched. From germline, CDR1 is SQVTM and CDR2 ANQGSEA. CDR3 residues: CSVEDGTSGRVDEQFF. Written as DNA, the CDR3 is TGCAGCGTTGAAGATGGGACTAGCGGGAGGGTCGATGAGCAGTTCTTC.

V and J are TRBV5-1 and TRBJ2-7; 7 nucleotides line up with TRBD1. Trimming took 2 bases from V and 3 from J; bases not matched to a gene: 5. The CDR3 runs 14 residues. Germline V gene lookup returns CDR1 SGHRS and CDR2 YFSETQ. The chain's CDR3 is CASSLRGTDYEQYF. The CDR3, as DNA: TGCGCCAGCAGCTTAAGGGGGACAGACTACGAGCAGTACTTC.

The J gene is TRBJ2-7, the V gene TRBV9; D gene uncertain. Trimming removed 0 bases at V and 2 bases at J, with 9 bases between. Germline CDR1 is SGDLS and CDR2 is YYNGEE. This CDR3 spans 14 amino acids. The CDR3 coding sequence is TGTGCCAGCAGCGTAGAGCAGGTTGCCTACGAGCAGTACTTC. Residues: CASSVEQVAYEQYF.

The chain carries TRBV27 and TRBJ2-1, with 11 bases lining up with TRBD2. Losses at the gene ends were 5 bases for V and 4 bases for J; bases not matched to a gene: 7. Germline loops: CDR1 MNHEY, CDR2 SMNVEV (reference sequence). This CDR3 has 16 residues. The CDR3 region has the DNA TGTGCCAGCAGTCCCACCCTAGCGGGGGGATACAATGAGCAGTTCTTC. This codes for CASSPTLAGGYNEQFF.

This sequence joins TRBV9 and TRBJ1-5; D call uncertain. V lost 3 bases and J lost 3, with 13 bases in between. Germline values: CDR1 SGDLS, CDR2 YYNGEE. This CDR3 has 15 amino acids. Here the CDR3 reads CASSASSRFNQPQHF. The CDR3 region has the DNA TGTGCCAGCAGCGCATCTTCCAGATTCAATCAGCCCCAGCATTTT.

The chain recombines TRBV5-1 with TRBJ2-1; a weak D match, TRBD2 (5 bases). Germline V gives CDR1 SGHRS, CDR2 YFSETQ. V dropped 1 base and J dropped 9 bases, with 17 bases sitting between them. CDR3 size: 15 residues. CDR3 nucleotide sequence: TGCGCCAGCAGCTTGAGGAACTCCCAAGGAGGTGAGCAGTTCTTC. Translation: CASSLRNSQGGEQFF.

The V and J genes are TRBV2 and TRBJ2-7; TRBD2 aligns across 7 bases. The trim removed 4 bases at V and 5 bases at J, leaving 2 bases unmatched. This CDR3 comprises 12 residues. Germline V gene lookup returns CDR1 SNHLY and CDR2 FYNNEI. CDR3 DNA sequence: TGTGCCAGCAGTGGGGGGGGAAACGAGCAGTACTTC. Its translation: CASSGGGNEQYF.

The chain recombines TRBV28 with TRBJ1-5; tentatively, D is TRBD1 (6 bases). Germline V gives CDR1 MDHEN, CDR2 SYDVKM. The CDR3 has 14 amino acids. V was trimmed by 4 bases and J by 6 bases, leaving 13 bases between them. The DNA of the CDR3 is TGTGCCAGCAGTTGGCCCGGGGGGCCTCAGCCCCAGCATTTT. Translating gives CASSWPGGPQPQHF. Full variable domain (outside the CDR3, taken from reference TRBV28 and TRBJ1-5): DVKVTQSSRYLVKRTGEKVFLECVQDMDHENMFWYRQDPGLGLRLIYFSYDVKMKEKGDIPEGYSVSREKKERFSLILESASTNQTSMYLCASSWPGGPQPQHFGDGTRLSIL.